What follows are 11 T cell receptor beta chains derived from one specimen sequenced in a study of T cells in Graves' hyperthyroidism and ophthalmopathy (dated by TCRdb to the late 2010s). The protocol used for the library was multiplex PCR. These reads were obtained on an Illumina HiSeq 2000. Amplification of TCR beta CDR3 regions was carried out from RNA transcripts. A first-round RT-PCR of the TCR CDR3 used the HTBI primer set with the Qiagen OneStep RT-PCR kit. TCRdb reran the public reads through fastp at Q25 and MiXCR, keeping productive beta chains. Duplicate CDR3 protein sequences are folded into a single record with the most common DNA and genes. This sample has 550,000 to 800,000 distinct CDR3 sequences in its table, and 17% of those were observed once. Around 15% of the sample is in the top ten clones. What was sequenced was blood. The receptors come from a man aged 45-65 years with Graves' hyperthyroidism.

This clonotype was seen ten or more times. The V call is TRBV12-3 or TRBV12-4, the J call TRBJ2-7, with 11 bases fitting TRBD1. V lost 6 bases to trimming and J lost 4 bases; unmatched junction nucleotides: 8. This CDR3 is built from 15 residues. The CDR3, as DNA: TGTGCCAGCAGCACAGGGGGACAGGGGGAATACGAGCAGTACTTC. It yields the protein CASSTGGQGEYEQYF.

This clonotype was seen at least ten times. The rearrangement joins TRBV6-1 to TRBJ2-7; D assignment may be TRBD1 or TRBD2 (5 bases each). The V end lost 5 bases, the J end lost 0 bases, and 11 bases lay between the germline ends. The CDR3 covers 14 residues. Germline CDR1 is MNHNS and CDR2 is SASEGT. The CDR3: CASSWDQSSYEQYF. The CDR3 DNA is TGTGCCAGCAGTTGGGACCAGAGCTCCTACGAGCAGTACTTC.

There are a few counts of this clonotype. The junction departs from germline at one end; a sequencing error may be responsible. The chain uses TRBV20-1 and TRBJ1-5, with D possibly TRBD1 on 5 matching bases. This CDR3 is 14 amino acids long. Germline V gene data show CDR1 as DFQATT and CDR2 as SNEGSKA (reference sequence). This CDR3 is CSTRGPGRDQPQHF. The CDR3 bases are TGCAGTACTAGAGGGCCGGGACGCGATCAGCCCCAGCATTTT.

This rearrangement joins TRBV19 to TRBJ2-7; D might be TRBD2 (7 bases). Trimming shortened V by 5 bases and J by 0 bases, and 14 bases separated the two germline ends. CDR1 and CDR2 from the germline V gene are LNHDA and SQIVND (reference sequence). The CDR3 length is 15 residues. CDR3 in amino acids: CASSGGAGFSYEQYF. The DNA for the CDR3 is TGTGCCAGTAGTGGGGGGGCAGGCTTCTCCTACGAGCAGTACTTC.

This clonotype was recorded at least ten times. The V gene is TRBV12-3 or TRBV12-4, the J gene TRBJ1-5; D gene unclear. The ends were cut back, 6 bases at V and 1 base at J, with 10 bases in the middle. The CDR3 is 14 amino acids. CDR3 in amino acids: CASSTERSNQPQHF. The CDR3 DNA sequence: TGTGCCAGCAGCACCGAGCGCAGCAATCAGCCCCAGCATTTT.

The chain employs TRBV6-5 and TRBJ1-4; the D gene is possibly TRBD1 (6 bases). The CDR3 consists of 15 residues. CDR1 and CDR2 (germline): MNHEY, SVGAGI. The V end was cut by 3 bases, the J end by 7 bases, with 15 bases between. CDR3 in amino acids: CASSYRTVIGEKLFF. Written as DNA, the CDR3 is TGTGCCAGCAGTTATCGGACAGTTATAGGTGAAAAACTGTTTTTT.

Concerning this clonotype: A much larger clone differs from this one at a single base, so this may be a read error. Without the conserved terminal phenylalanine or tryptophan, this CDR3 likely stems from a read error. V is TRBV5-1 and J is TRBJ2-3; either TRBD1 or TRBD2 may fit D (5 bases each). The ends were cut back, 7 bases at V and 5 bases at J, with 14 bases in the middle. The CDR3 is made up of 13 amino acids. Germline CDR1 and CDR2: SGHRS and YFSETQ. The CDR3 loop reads CASGGREEDTQYS. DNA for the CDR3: TGCGCCAGCGGGGGTCGCGAGGAAGATACGCAGTATTCT.

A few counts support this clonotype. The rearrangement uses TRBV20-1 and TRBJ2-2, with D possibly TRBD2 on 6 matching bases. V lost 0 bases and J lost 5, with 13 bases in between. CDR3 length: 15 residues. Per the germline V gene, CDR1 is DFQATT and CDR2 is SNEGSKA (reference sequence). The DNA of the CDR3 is TGCAGTGCTAGAGAGTTAGGCCGGGAGACCGGGGAGCTGTTTTTT. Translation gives CSARELGRETGELFF.

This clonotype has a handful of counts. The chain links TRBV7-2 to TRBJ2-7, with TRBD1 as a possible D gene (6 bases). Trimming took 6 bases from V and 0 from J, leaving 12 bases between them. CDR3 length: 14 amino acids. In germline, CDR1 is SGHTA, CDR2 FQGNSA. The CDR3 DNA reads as TGTGCCAGCAGAAAAACAGGGATCTCCTACGAGCAGTACTTC. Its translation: CASRKTGISYEQYF.

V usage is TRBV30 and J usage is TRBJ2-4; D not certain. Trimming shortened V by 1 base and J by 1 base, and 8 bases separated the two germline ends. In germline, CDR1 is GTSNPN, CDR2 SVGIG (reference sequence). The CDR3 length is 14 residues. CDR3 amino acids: CAWSGVGAKNIQYF. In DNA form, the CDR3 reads TGTGCCTGGAGTGGGGTCGGGGCCAAAAACATTCAGTACTTC.

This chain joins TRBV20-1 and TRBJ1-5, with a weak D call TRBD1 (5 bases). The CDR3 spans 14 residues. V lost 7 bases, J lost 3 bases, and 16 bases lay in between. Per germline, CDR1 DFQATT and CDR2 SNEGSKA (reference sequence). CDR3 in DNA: TGCAGTGTCCCCCCGGGGGGGAACAATCAGCCCCAGCATTTT. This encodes CSVPPGGNNQPQHF.